These T cell receptor beta chains were read from a single sample in a study of blood T cells in healthy people across ages. TCRdb called the 5' RACE reads again in MiXCR, with one record for every CDR3 protein. Here the sample spans about a million distinct CDR3 sequences, roughly 50% being singletons. Sequencing was done on a sample of blood. These receptors were collected from a woman in her sixties in good health. Both conserved end residues are part of each CDR3. Each record gives: J gene, D gene, V gene, clone size, CDR3 DNA, CDR3 protein. A D gene is named only where the DNA matches it firmly. Size is omitted from some rows. Given values are once, few, many or a class for expanded clones.

>TRBJ2-7|.|TRBV5-1|.
TGCGCCAGCAGCTTACTGGTACAGACCTATAAAAACGAGCAGTACTTC
CASSLLVQTYKNEQYF
>TRBJ2-5|.|TRBV15|.
TGTGCCACCAGCAGAGATATGAGGGAAGAGACCCAGTACTTC
CATSRDMREETQYF
>TRBJ2-7|TRBD2|TRBV28|few
TGTGCCAGCAGTTCGGCTAGCGGCAGAGAGCAGTACTTC
CASSSASGREQYF
>TRBJ2-3|TRBD2|TRBV29-1|many
TGCAGCGTTATTAGCGGGAAGGATACGCAGTATTTT
CSVISGKDTQYF
>TRBJ2-1|.|TRBV7-9|.
TGTGCCAGCAGCACTAGAGGGAACAATGAGCAGTTCTTC
CASSTRGNNEQFF
>TRBJ2-7|TRBD2|TRBV4-1|.
TGCGCCAGCAGCCAAGAGACCGGACTAGGCTCCGAGCAGTACTTC
CASSQETGLGSEQYF
>TRBJ2-1|TRBD2|TRBV6-5|few
TGTGCCAGCGGGGAGGGGCCCTACAATGAGCAGTTCTTC
CASGEGPYNEQFF
>TRBJ1-1|.|TRBV12-3/TRBV12-4|.
TGTGCCAGCAGGCAAGGGGCCAGGACTGAAGCTTTCTTT
CASRQGARTEAFF
>TRBJ2-7|.|TRBV7-2|few
TGTGCCAGCAGCTTAGTCAGGGGCTCAGCCTACGAGCAGTACTTC
CASSLVRGSAYEQYF
>TRBJ2-3|.|TRBV7-9|few
TGTGCCAGCAGCTTAAGGCTCGGAATCACAGATACGCAGTATTTT
CASSLRLGITDTQYF
>TRBJ2-3|TRBD1|TRBV5-1|few
TGCGCCAGCAGCTTGCTTACAGGGGGCGCAGATACGCAGTATTTT
CASSLLTGGADTQYF
>TRBJ2-7|TRBD1|TRBV4-2|.
TGTGCCAGCAGCCAAGTCGGGACAGGGGTCCCCTACGAGCAGTACTTC
CASSQVGTGVPYEQYF
>TRBJ2-5|TRBD2|TRBV24-1|few
TGTGCCACCAGTGATAAAGGACTAGCGGGACAAGAGACCCAGTACTTC
CATSDKGLAGQETQYF
>TRBJ2-2|.|TRBV7-2|.
TGTGCCAGCAGCTTAGGGGCCAACACCGGGGAGCTGTTTTTT
CASSLGANTGELFF
>TRBJ2-1|.|TRBV4-1|many
TGCGCCAGCAGCCAGGCAGGGGGGCTATTAGATGAGCAGTTCTTC
CASSQAGGLLDEQFF
>TRBJ2-3|.|TRBV7-2|few
TGTGCCAGCAGCTTAGGGGCGGGAAGCCCAGATACGCAGTATTTT
CASSLGAGSPDTQYF
>TRBJ2-2|.|TRBV6-5|.
TGTGCCAGCAGTGAGCCTCGGGAGTCCGGGGAGCTGTTTTTT
CASSEPRESGELFF
>TRBJ2-4|TRBD1|TRBV18|.
TGTGCCAGCTCGCGACCGGGACAGGGGTCAAACATTCAGTACTTC
CASSRPGQGSNIQYF
>TRBJ2-1|.|TRBV2|.
TGTGCCAGCAGTGATGATGTGGGGAGTGAGCAGTTCTTC
CASSDDVGSEQFF
>TRBJ2-4|TRBD2|TRBV5-1|.
TGCGCCAGCAGCATCGGGACTAGGGCTCAGTACTTC
CASSIGTRAQYF
>TRBJ2-4|.|TRBV7-9|.
TGTGCCAGCAGCCGAGGAGAATTGCTAGCCAAAAACATTCAGTACTTC
CASSRGELLAKNIQYF
>TRBJ2-3|.|TRBV10-3|.
TGTGCCATCAGCGGTAGCGCGAGCATTAGAATCACGGATACGCAGTATTTT
CAISGSASIRITDTQYF
>TRBJ2-3|.|TRBV9|.
TGTGCCAGCAGCGTAAGGGGGGGCCAGAGGGATACGCAGTATTTT
CASSVRGGQRDTQYF
>TRBJ2-2|TRBD2|TRBV20-1|.
TGCAGTGCTAGAGTACTAGCGGGAGGGCCCACCGGGGAGCTGTTTTTT
CSARVLAGGPTGELFF